A selection of T cell receptor beta chains follows, all from one sample in a study of shared clonotypes between healthy human individuals. Repertoires were generated with immunoSEQ multiplex PCR, while TCRdb's copy carries only in-frame clones and drops some. Of about 2,200,000 clones listed, 90% to 95% are singletons. The sequenced sample consisted of naive CD8+ T cells from PBMCs. The receptors shown here come from a man aged 18-30 years in good health. Some clones in this sample may be carry-over from other donors' samples. The CDR3 runs from the conserved cysteine through the conserved F or W. Fields, in order: J gene, D gene, V gene, CDR3 length, clone size, CDR3 protein, CDR3 DNA. A D gene is named only where the DNA matches it firmly. Rows give clone size only sometimes, using once, few, many, or a class for an expanded clone.

TRBJ1-3,NA,TRBV12-5,16,NA,CASGLTPLLPGNTIYF,TGTGCTAGTGGTTTGACCCCTCTATTACCTGGAAACACCATATATTTT
TRBJ1-4,NA,TRBV27,15,NA,CASSSSVGSREKLFF,TGTGCCAGCAGTTCGTCGGTCGGCAGTAGGGAAAAACTGTTTTTT
TRBJ2-2,NA,TRBV13,13,NA,CASSPTFTGELFF,TGTGCCAGCAGCCCGACGTTCACCGGGGAGCTGTTTTTT
TRBJ2-7,NA,TRBV6-5,13,once,CASRPGDLKEQYF,TGTGCCAGCAGGCCGGGGGACCTAAAGGAGCAGTACTTC
TRBJ2-7,TRBD2,TRBV10-3,16,once,CAISRTSGVSSYEQYF,TGTGCCATCAGCCGGACTAGCGGGGTCTCTTCCTACGAGCAGTACTTC
TRBJ2-7,NA,TRBV27,14,NA,CASSFNRVRYEQYF,TGTGCCAGCAGTTTTAACAGGGTAAGGTACGAGCAGTACTTC
TRBJ2-7,NA,TRBV20-1,11,few,CSARDTYEQYF,TGCAGTGCTAGAGATACCTACGAGCAGTACTTC
TRBJ2-3,TRBD1,TRBV14,15,NA,CASSQRDRGLGTQYF,TGTGCCAGCAGCCAGCGGGACAGGGGATTGGGTACGCAGTATTTT
TRBJ2-7,TRBD1,TRBV27,13,NA,CATSGTGSYEQYF,TGTGCCACATCCGGGACAGGGTCCTACGAGCAGTACTTC
TRBJ1-3,NA,TRBV6-6,12,NA,CASSPRAGTIYF,TGTGCCAGCAGTCCGCGCGCGGGCACCATATATTTT
TRBJ2-1,NA,TRBV11-2,17,NA,CASSLVGPSTGYNEQFF,TGTGCCAGCAGCTTAGTGGGGCCCTCAACTGGATACAATGAGCAGTTCTTC
TRBJ2-1,TRBD1,TRBV7-9,14,once,CASSSDRAYNEQFF,TGTGCCAGCAGCTCGGACAGGGCCTACAATGAGCAGTTCTTC
TRBJ2-7,NA,TRBV10-3,14,NA,CATDRTNLSYEQYF,TGTGCCACCGACCGGACTAATTTATCCTACGAGCAGTACTTC
TRBJ2-7,NA,TRBV9,14,NA,CASSRAGRLYEQYF,TGTGCCAGCAGCCGCGCGGGCCGACTCTACGAGCAGTACTTC
TRBJ1-2,NA,TRBV10-2,16,NA,CASGTDHQGRIYGYTF,TGCGCCAGCGGAACCGACCACCAGGGGCGGATCTATGGCTACACCTTC
TRBJ2-7,NA,TRBV28,13,NA,CASSLRNEDEQYF,TGTGCCAGCAGTTTAAGGAATGAGGACGAGCAGTACTTC
TRBJ2-7,NA,TRBV9,16,NA,CASSAGGGIMGLEQYF,TGTGCCAGCAGCGCCGGAGGAGGGATTATGGGATTGGAGCAGTACTTC
TRBJ1-2,NA,TRBV28,13,NA,CATPDSPNYGYTF,TGTGCCACCCCGGACTCCCCTAACTATGGCTACACCTTC
TRBJ2-7,NA,TRBV7-9,11,NA,CASRMVHEQYF,TGTGCCAGCAGAATGGTGCACGAGCAGTACTTC
TRBJ2-1,TRBD2,TRBV2,14,NA,CAVTGLAAYNEQFF,TGTGCCGTGACTGGACTAGCGGCCTACAATGAGCAGTTCTTC
TRBJ2-1,TRBD1,TRBV10-3,17,once,CAISEVGGQGIYNEQFF,TGTGCCATCAGTGAAGTTGGGGGACAGGGAATCTACAATGAGCAGTTCTTC
TRBJ1-5,NA,TRBV27,17,NA,CASSSVVQLVSNQPQHF,TGTGCCAGCAGTTCGGTCGTTCAGCTAGTTAGCAATCAGCCCCAGCATTTT
TRBJ2-7,TRBD2,TRBV14,15,NA,CASSQEPGRGYEQYF,TGTGCCAGCAGCCAAGAACCGGGGAGGGGATACGAGCAGTACTTC
TRBJ1-1,TRBD1,TRBV27,11,NA,CASSPQGAAFF,TGTGCCAGCAGTCCACAGGGGGCAGCTTTCTTT
TRBJ2-7,TRBD1,TRBV6-1,15,NA,CASSPDRGGTYEQYF,TGTGCCAGCAGCCCCGACAGGGGTGGGACCTACGAGCAGTACTTC
TRBJ2-1,NA,TRBV7-6,15,NA,CASSSSRSSYNEQFF,TGTGCCAGCAGCTCCAGTCGGAGCTCCTACAATGAGCAGTTCTTC
TRBJ1-2,NA,TRBV15,14,once,CATSAPQAVYGYTF,TGTGCCACCAGCGCCCCTCAAGCGGTTTATGGCTACACCTTC
TRBJ2-7,NA,TRBV10-3,13,NA,CAISDDSSYEQYF,TGTGCCATCAGCGATGACAGCTCCTACGAGCAGTACTTC
TRBJ2-1,TRBD2,TRBV4-1,19,NA,CASSQEGVASGSPFNEQFF,TGCGCCAGCAGCCAAGAGGGGGTGGCTAGCGGGAGCCCATTCAATGAGCAGTTCTTC
TRBJ2-7,NA,TRBV27,11,NA,CASSLSDEQYF,TGTGCCAGCAGTTTATCAGACGAGCAGTACTTC
TRBJ1-5,NA,TRBV6-1,15,NA,CASSKSRDRNQPQHF,TGTGCCAGCAGTAAAAGCCGGGACCGAAATCAGCCCCAGCATTTT
TRBJ1-5,NA,TRBV5-8,11,NA,CASSLGQPQHF,TGTGCCAGCAGCTTGGGACAGCCCCAGCATTTT
TRBJ1-1,NA,TRBV19,13,few,CASSYGLVTEAFF,TGTGCCAGTAGTTACGGATTGGTCACTGAAGCTTTCTTT
TRBJ2-7,TRBD2,TRBV5-4,17,NA,CASSFGTSGLSSYEQYF,TGTGCCAGCAGCTTTGGGACTAGCGGACTGTCTTCCTACGAGCAGTACTTC
TRBJ2-2,NA,TRBV15,18,once,CATSRLELEGANTGELFF,TGTGCCACCAGCAGGTTAGAATTAGAGGGGGCGAACACCGGGGAGCTGTTTTTT
TRBJ1-1,NA,TRBV19,14,NA,CASSIDRGSTEAFF,TGTGCCAGTAGTATAGACCGGGGGAGCACTGAAGCTTTCTTT
TRBJ2-1,TRBD2,TRBV9,18,NA,CASSDPRASGKLYNEQFF,TGTGCCAGCAGCGATCCGAGGGCTAGCGGGAAACTTTACAATGAGCAGTTCTTC
TRBJ1-4,NA,TRBV2,13,NA,CASRDGTNEKLFF,TGTGCCAGCCGCGACGGGACTAATGAAAAACTGTTTTTT
TRBJ1-1,NA,TRBV7-3,14,NA,CASSLTHRVTEAFF,TGTGCCAGCAGCTTAACGCATAGGGTCACTGAAGCTTTCTTT
TRBJ2-7,TRBD2,TRBV5-4,15,NA,CASSYGLAGAHEQYF,TGTGCCAGCAGCTACGGACTAGCGGGAGCCCACGAGCAGTACTTC
TRBJ2-1,TRBD2,TRBV4-1,17,NA,CASSQDRSSGIYNEQFF,TGCGCCAGCAGCCAAGACAGGTCTAGCGGGATCTACAATGAGCAGTTCTTC
TRBJ2-7,NA,TRBV10-3,14,NA,CAIRNTAGLYEQYF,TGTGCCATCAGGAACACGGCCGGTTTGTACGAGCAGTACTTC
TRBJ2-3,NA,TRBV7-6,14,NA,CASSPEAVTDTQYF,TGTGCCAGCAGCCCCGAGGCGGTAACAGATACGCAGTATTTT